A selection of T cell receptor beta chains follows, all from one sample in a study of response to subunit inactivated influenza vaccine. TCRdb analysed the RT-PCR reads with MiXCR anew, one entry per CDR3 protein. The sample includes about 800,000 distinct CDR3 sequences, 21% of them seen just once. Material: PBMCs from blood, obtained around 5 days after vaccination. The source is a middle-aged man who received an inactivated influenza vaccine. Both conserved end residues are part of each CDR3. The D gene is left open where the match is weak. Size values are once, few and many counts, or a class for expanded clones, and some rows have none.

clone size	D gene	V gene	J gene	CDR3 protein	CDR3 DNA
-	-	TRBV4-1	TRBJ2-3	CASTQRGRTDTQYF	TGCGCCAGCACCCAACGGGGCCGCACAGATACGCAGTATTTT
-	TRBD2	TRBV20-1	TRBJ2-5	CSALRGGREKTQYF	TGCAGTGCACTTCGGGGGGGCCGGGAGAAGACCCAGTACTTC
-	-	TRBV7-2	TRBJ2-3	CASSPWGGVSTDTQYF	TGTGCCAGCAGCCCGTGGGGTGGGGTTAGCACAGATACGCAGTATTTT
few	-	TRBV20-1	TRBJ1-1	CSARDGYRLNTEAFF	TGCAGTGCTAGAGATGGGTACAGGCTGAACACTGAAGCTTTCTTT
few	-	TRBV20-1	TRBJ2-1	CSASNGVGLNEQFF	TGCAGTGCTAGCAACGGGGTGGGCCTCAATGAGCAGTTCTTC
-	TRBD2	TRBV20-1	TRBJ2-1	CSATRTSGGGEQFF	TGCAGTGCTACTCGGACTAGCGGAGGTGGTGAGCAGTTCTTC
few	-	TRBV7-2	TRBJ1-2	CASSPTGMEGYTF	TGTGCCAGCAGCCCAACAGGGATGGAGGGCTACACCTTC
few	-	TRBV15	TRBJ2-7	CATSRDVTGSYEQYF	TGTGCCACCAGCAGAGACGTAACGGGGTCCTACGAGCAGTACTTC
-	-	TRBV18	TRBJ2-2	CASSPPIRGELFF	TGTGCCAGCTCACCACCGATTCGCGGGGAGCTGTTTTTT
few	TRBD2	TRBV12-3/TRBV12-4	TRBJ2-2	CASSPGTSTGELFF	TGTGCCAGCAGTCCTGGGACTAGCACAGGGGAGCTGTTTTTT
-	-	TRBV6-5	TRBJ1-3	CASSYNGFSGNTIYF	TGTGCCAGCAGTTACAATGGGTTCTCTGGAAACACCATATATTTT
-	TRBD1	TRBV18	TRBJ1-5	CASSPPVGQGYNQPQHF	TGTGCCAGCTCACCACCGGTAGGACAGGGGTACAATCAGCCCCAGCATTTT
few	-	TRBV3-1	TRBJ2-7	CASSQDASLQYF	TGTGCCAGCAGCCAAGACGCTTCGCTGCAGTACTTC
few	TRBD1	TRBV12-3/TRBV12-4	TRBJ2-6	CASSPRNPGTGGSGANVLTF	TGTGCCAGCAGTCCAAGAAACCCCGGGACAGGGGGCTCTGGGGCCAACGTCCTGACTTTC
-	-	TRBV7-3	TRBJ2-1	CASSLTNDNEQFF	TGTGCCAGCAGCTTAACGAACGATAATGAGCAGTTCTTC
once	TRBD2	TRBV29-1	TRBJ2-5	CSAAGLREGTQYF	TGCAGCGCAGCGGGACTAAGAGAAGGGACCCAGTACTTC
few	-	TRBV4-2	TRBJ1-2	CASSQDSGSNIYGYTF	TGTGCCAGCAGCCAAGATAGTGGGTCGAACATCTATGGCTACACCTTC
-	TRBD2	TRBV6-5	TRBJ2-7	CASSSILAGEVLYF	TGTGCCAGCAGTTCCATACTAGCGGGTGAGGTACTGTACTTC
-	-	TRBV6-1	TRBJ1-2	CASSPRVYGYTF	TGTGCCAGCAGTCCTAGGGTTTATGGCTACACCTTC
-	TRBD1	TRBV7-9	TRBJ2-2	CASGWGQRYTGELFF	TGTGCCAGCGGCTGGGGACAGAGATACACCGGGGAGCTGTTTTTT
-	-	TRBV6-6	TRBJ2-5	CASSEGLQTQYF	TGTGCCAGCAGTGAGGGACTTCAGACCCAGTACTTC
few	-	TRBV4-3	TRBJ2-5	CASSPGLLRQETQYF	TGCGCCAGCAGCCCTGGCCTTCTACGACAAGAGACCCAGTACTTC
-	TRBD1	TRBV28	TRBJ1-2	CASTTPSGQGLNYGYTF	TGTGCCAGCACCACACCTTCGGGACAGGGCTTGAACTATGGCTACACCTTC
-	TRBD1	TRBV24-1	TRBJ2-3	CATSSDRDFRDTQYF	TGTGCCACCAGCTCGGACAGGGATTTCAGGGATACGCAGTATTTT
few	-	TRBV5-5	TRBJ2-4	CASSFTAGGGKNIQYF	TGTGCCAGCAGCTTTACGGCAGGGGGGGGCAAAAACATTCAGTACTTC
few	TRBD2	TRBV11-2	TRBJ2-4	CASSFGGKNIQYF	TGTGCCAGCAGCTTCGGGGGGAAAAACATTCAGTACTTC
few	TRBD1	TRBV7-9	TRBJ2-1	CASSLDSWPSGQGRFF	TGTGCCAGCAGCTTAGATTCTTGGCCTTCGGGACAGGGGCGTTTCTTC
-	-	TRBV12-3/TRBV12-4	TRBJ1-1	CASGPTHTEAFF	TGTGCCAGCGGGCCGACCCACACTGAAGCTTTCTTT
few	TRBD2	TRBV7-2	TRBJ2-7	CASSLALVAGENEQYF	TGTGCCAGCAGCTTAGCGCTCGTGGCGGGAGAGAACGAGCAGTACTTC
few	TRBD1	TRBV28	TRBJ2-7	CASSRTGREQYF	TGTGCCAGCAGTAGGACAGGACGCGAGCAGTACTTC
-	-	TRBV20-1	TRBJ1-5	CSANDGDQPQHF	TGCAGTGCTAACGACGGCGATCAGCCCCAGCATTTT
few	-	TRBV29-1	TRBJ2-7	CSVEDRAYEQYF	TGCAGCGTTGAGGATCGAGCCTACGAGCAGTACTTC
many	TRBD1	TRBV7-2	TRBJ2-1	CASSGPGQGGAEQFF	TGTGCCAGCAGCGGACCGGGACAGGGAGGAGCTGAGCAGTTCTTC
-	TRBD2	TRBV6-1	TRBJ2-7	CASSHRLAVPPYEQYF	TGTGCCAGCAGCCACCGACTAGCGGTCCCCCCCTACGAGCAGTACTTC
many	-	TRBV12-3/TRBV12-4	TRBJ1-2	CASSLPTGVGYTF	TGTGCCAGCAGTTTACCTACAGGTGTTGGCTACACCTTC
few	-	TRBV5-1	TRBJ2-6	CATHQGGSLSGANVLTF	TGCGCCACCCACCAGGGGGGATCTCTCTCTGGGGCCAACGTCCTGACTTTC
-	TRBD2	TRBV20-1	TRBJ2-5	CSVQPLAGDETQYF	TGCAGTGTCCAACCCCTAGCGGGAGATGAGACCCAGTACTTC
-	TRBD1	TRBV19	TRBJ2-7	CASSLRTGMYEQYF	TGTGCCAGTAGTCTCCGGACAGGGATGTACGAGCAGTACTTC
-	-	TRBV20-1	TRBJ1-1	CSAGGGKGLNTEAFF	TGCAGCGCCGGGGGGGGGAAGGGACTTAACACTGAAGCTTTCTTT
-	-	TRBV5-6	TRBJ2-1	CASSAASNNEQFF	TGTGCCAGCAGCGCCGCTAGCAACAATGAGCAGTTCTTC
-	TRBD2	TRBV28	TRBJ2-7	CASSFTGTSFDNEQYF	TGTGCCAGCAGCTTTACCGGGACTAGCTTTGACAACGAGCAGTACTTC